This paragraph covers one T cell receptor beta chain sequence. As originally analysed: By means of reference gene primer amplification, nucleated cell counts were estimated. Sequencing used immunoSEQ multiplex PCR; TCRdb keeps in-frame clones, though not all of them. That table furnishes V, J and clone size, whereas the DNA furnished D and trimming. The sample holds 55,000 to 70,000 clones, roughly 84% seen once. This entry is derived from a study of blood T cell repertoires in COVID-19. Study-wide context: Samples representing acute and convalescent COVID-19 were sourced from the United States, Italy and Spain. Sources were T cells, B-cell-depleted T cells, or PBMCs; the material itself was cDNA or gDNA.

V was cut by 5 bases and J by 5 bases, with 16 bases left in between. Germline CDR1 MDHEN, CDR2 SYDVKM. This CDR3 is built from 15 residues. The source is a woman younger than 35 with acute or convalescent COVID-19. The sequenced material came from peripheral blood. The J gene is TRBJ2-1, the V gene TRBV28; D might be TRBD2 (5 bases). The CDR3 DNA reads TGTGCCAGCAGTCCCTTTGGGGAGATTGACAATGAGCAGTTCTTC. Amino acid sequence: CASSPFGEIDNEQFF.